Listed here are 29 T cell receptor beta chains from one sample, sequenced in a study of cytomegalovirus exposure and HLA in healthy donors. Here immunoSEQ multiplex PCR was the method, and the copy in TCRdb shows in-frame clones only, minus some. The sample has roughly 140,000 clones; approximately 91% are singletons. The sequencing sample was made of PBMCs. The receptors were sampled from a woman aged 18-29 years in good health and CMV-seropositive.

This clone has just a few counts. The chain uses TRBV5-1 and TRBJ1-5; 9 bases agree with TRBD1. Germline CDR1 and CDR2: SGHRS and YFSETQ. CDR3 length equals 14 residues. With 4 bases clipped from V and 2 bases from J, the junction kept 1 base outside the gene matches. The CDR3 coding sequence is TGCGCCAGCAGCAGGACAGGGGGCAATCAGCCCCAGCATTTT. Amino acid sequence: CASSRTGGNQPQHF.

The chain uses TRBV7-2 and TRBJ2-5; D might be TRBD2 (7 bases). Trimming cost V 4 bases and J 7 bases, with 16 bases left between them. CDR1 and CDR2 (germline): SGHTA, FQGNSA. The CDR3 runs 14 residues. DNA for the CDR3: TGTGCCAGCAGCTCAGGAGGGGGGGAGGGGACCCAGTACTTC. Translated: CASSSGGGEGTQYF.

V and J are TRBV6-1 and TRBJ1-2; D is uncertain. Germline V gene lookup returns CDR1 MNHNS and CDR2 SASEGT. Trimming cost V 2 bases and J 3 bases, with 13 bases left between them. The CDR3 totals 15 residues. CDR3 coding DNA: TGTGCCAGCAGTGAAAATTTAGGGAGGGACTATGGCTACACCTTC. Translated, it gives CASSENLGRDYGYTF.

The CDR3 coding sequence is TGTGCCAGCTCACCACTAACCCAGGGTGATGGCTACACCTTC. Translating gives CASSPLTQGDGYTF. The chain has TRBV18 and TRBJ1-2; D may be TRBD1 (5 bases). Trimming cost V 1 base and J 6 bases, with 12 bases left between them. Germline-derived CDR1 and CDR2 are KGHSH and LQKENI. This CDR3 comprises 14 residues. Drawing the rest from reference TRBV18 and TRBJ1-2, the complete variable domain is NAGVMQNPRHLVRRRGQEARLRCSPMKGHSHVYWYRQLPEEGLKFMVYLQKENIIDESGMPKERFSAEFPKEGPSILRIQQVVRGDSAAYFCASSPLTQGDGYTFGSGTRLTVV.

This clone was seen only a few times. This chain's CDR3 is CASTPFGGGGTQYF. The CDR3 nucleotides read TGCGCCAGCACCCCTTTTGGGGGCGGGGGGACCCAGTACTTC. The chain carries TRBV5-1 and TRBJ2-5; possible D gene TRBD2, 7 bases. CDR1 is SGHRS, CDR2 YFSETQ, per germline. The CDR3 sequence is 14 residues long. V was shortened by 6 bases and J by 7 bases, with 19 bases between the two germline ends. Full variable domain (rest looked up from reference TRBV5-1 and TRBJ2-5): KAGVTQTPRYLIKTRGQQVTLSCSPISGHRSVSWYQQTPGQGLQFLFEYFSETQRNKGNFPGRFSGRQFSNSRSEMNVSTLELGDSALYLCASTPFGGGGTQYFGPGTRLLVL.

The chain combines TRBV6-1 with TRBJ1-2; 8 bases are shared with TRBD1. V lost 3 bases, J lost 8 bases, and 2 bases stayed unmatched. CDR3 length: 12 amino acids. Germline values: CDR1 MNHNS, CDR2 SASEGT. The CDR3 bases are TGTGCCAGCAGTGACAGGGGGCGAGGCTACACCTTC. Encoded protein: CASSDRGRGYTF.

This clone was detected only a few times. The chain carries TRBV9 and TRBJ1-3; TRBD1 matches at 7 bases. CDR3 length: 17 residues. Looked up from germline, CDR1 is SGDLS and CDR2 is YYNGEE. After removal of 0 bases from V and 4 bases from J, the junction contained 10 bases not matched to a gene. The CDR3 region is CASSVDIGDRRGNTIYF. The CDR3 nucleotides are TGTGCCAGCAGCGTAGATATTGGGGACAGAAGAGGAAACACCATATATTTT.

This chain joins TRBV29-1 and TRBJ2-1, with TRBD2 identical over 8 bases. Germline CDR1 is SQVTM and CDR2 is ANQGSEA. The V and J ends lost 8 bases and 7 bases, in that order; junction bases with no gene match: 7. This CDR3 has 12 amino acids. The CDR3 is CSSSGSGNEQFF. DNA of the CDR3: TGCAGCTCCAGCGGGAGTGGGAATGAGCAGTTCTTC.

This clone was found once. The DNA of the CDR3 is TGTGCCAGCAGCCCTAGGACTAGCGGGGGATCTAGCCTGTACAATGAGCAGTTCTTC. It specifies CASSPRTSGGSSLYNEQFF. The chain links TRBV5-6 to TRBJ2-1; 13 bases match TRBD2. This CDR3 has 19 amino acids. CDR1 is SGHDT, CDR2 YYEEEE, per germline. J was trimmed by 4 bases and V by 4 bases; bases with no gene match: 14.

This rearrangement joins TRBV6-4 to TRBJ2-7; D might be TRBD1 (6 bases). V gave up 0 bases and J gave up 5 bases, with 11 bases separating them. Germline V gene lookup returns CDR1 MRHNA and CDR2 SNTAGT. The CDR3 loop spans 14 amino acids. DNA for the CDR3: TGTGCCAGCAGTGACTCGCCAGGGGTGGACGAGCAGTACTTC. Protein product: CASSDSPGVDEQYF.

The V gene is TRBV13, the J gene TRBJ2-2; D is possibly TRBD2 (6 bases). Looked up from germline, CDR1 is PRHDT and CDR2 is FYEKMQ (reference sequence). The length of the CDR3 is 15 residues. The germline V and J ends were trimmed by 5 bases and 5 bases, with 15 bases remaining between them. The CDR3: CASSNRDWGTGELFF. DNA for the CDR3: TGTGCCAGCAGCAACCGGGACTGGGGTACCGGGGAGCTGTTTTTT.

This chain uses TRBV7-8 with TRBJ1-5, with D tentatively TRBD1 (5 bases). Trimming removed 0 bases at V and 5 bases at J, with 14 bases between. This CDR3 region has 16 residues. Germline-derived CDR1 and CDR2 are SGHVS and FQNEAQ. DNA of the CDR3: TGTGCCAGCAGCTTAGCGCAGGGCGCGCGAGATCAGCCCCAGCATTTT. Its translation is CASSLAQGARDQPQHF.

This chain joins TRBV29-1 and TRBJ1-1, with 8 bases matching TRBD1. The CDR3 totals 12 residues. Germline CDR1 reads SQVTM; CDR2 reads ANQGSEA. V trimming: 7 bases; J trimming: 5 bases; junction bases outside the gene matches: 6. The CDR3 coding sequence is TGCAGCGGTGGGACAGGCGAAACTGAAGCTTTCTTT. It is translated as CSGGTGETEAFF.

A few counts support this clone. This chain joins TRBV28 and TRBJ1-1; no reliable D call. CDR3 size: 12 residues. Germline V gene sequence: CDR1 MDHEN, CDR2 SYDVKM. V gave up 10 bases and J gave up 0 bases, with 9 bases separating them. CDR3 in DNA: TGTGCCACACGGCGGATGAACACTGAAGCTTTCTTT. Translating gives CATRRMNTEAFF.

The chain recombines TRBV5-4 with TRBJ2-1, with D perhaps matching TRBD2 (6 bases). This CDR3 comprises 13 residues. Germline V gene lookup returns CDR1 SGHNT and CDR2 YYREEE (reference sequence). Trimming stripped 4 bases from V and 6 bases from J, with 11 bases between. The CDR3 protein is CASSTGLTNEQFF. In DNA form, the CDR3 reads TGTGCCAGCAGCACCGGACTAACCAATGAGCAGTTCTTC.

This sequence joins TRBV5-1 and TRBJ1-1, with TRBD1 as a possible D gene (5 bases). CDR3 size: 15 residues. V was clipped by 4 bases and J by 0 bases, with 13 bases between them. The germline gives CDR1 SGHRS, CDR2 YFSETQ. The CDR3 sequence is CASSRYGAVNTEAFF. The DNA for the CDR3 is TGCGCCAGCAGCCGCTATGGGGCGGTGAACACTGAAGCTTTCTTT.

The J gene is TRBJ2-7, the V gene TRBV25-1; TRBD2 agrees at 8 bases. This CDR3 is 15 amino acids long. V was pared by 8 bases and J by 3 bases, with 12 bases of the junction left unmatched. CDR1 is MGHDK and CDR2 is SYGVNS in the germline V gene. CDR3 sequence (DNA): TGTGCCAGCCAGATCGGGACTAGTACGTTCTACGAGCAGTACTTC. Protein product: CASQIGTSTFYEQYF.

In nucleotides, the CDR3 is TGTGCCAGCAGCTTACTGATCCGGGAGGGCCGGGGGGAGACCCAGTACTTC. As protein: CASSLLIREGRGETQYF. The gene calls are TRBV11-2 and TRBJ2-5; 8 bases line up with TRBD2. CDR3 length: 17 residues. V was clipped by 2 bases and J by 5 bases; unmatched bases: 13. CDR1 and CDR2 from the germline V gene are SGHAT and FQNNGV.

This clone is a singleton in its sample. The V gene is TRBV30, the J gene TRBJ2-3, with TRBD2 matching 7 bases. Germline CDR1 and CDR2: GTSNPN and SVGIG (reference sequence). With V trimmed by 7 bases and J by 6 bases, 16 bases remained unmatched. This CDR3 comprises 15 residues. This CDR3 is CASLGRGRAVDTQYF. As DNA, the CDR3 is TGTGCCTCCCTCGGTCGAGGGAGGGCCGTGGATACGCAGTATTTT.

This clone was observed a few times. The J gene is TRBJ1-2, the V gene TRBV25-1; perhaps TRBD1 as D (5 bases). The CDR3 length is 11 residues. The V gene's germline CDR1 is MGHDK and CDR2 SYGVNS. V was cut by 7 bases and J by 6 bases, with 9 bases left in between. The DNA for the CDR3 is TGTGCCAGCATGTACAGGAATGGCTACACCTTC. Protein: CASMYRNGYTF.

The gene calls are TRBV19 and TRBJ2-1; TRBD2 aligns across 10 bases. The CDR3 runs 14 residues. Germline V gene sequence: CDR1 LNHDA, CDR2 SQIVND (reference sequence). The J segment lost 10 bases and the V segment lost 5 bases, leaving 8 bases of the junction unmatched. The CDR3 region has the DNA TGTGCCAGTAGTCGGCTAGCGGGAGATGGAGAGCAGTTCTTC. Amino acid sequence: CASSRLAGDGEQFF.

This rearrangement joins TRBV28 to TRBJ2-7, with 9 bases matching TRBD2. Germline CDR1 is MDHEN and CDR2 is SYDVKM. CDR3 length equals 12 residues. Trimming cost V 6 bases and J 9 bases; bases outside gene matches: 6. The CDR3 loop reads CASRHTSGSQYF. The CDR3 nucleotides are TGTGCCAGCAGACATACTAGCGGGTCGCAGTACTTC.

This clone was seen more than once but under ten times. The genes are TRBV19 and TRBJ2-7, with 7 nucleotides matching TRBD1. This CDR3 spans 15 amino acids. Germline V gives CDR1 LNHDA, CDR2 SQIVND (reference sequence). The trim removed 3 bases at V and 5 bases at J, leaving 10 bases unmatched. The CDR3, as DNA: TGTGCCAGTAGTATCCAGGAAGGGGGCAGAAACGAGCAGTACTTC. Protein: CASSIQEGGRNEQYF. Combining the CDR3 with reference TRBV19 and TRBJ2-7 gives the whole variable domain DGGITQSPKYLFRKEGQNVTLSCEQNLNHDAMYWYRQDPGQGLRLIYYSQIVNDFQKGDIAEGYSVSREKKESFPLTVTSAQKNPTAFYLCASSIQEGGRNEQYFGPGTRLTVT.

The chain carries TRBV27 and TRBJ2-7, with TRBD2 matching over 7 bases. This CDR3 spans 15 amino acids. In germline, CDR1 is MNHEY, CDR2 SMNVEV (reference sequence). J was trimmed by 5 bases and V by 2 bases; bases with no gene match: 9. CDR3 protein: CASSLDAGAGNEQYF. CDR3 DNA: TGTGCCAGCAGTTTAGATGCGGGAGCGGGGAACGAGCAGTACTTC.

The CDR3 nucleotides are TGTGCCAGCAGCGCCCCACTAGCGGGAGCTACAGATACGCAGTATTTT. Amino acid sequence: CASSAPLAGATDTQYF. The chain links TRBV7-2 to TRBJ2-3; TRBD2 matches at 11 bases. CDR1 is SGHTA, CDR2 FQGNSA, per germline. The CDR3 is made up of 16 amino acids. The junction had 7 bases not matched to a gene; V was cut back by 5 bases and J by 3 bases.

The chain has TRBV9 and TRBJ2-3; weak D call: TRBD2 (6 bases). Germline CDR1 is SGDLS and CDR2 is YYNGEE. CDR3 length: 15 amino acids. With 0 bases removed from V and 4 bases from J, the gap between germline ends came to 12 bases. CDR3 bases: TGTGCCAGCAGCGTAGATCTAGCGCTCTCAGATACGCAGTATTTT. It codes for CASSVDLALSDTQYF.

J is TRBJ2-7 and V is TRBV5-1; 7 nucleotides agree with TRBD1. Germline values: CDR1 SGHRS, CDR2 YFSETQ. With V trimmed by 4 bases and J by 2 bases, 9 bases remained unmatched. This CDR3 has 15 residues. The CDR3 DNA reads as TGCGCCAGCAGCACGACGACAGGGAGTACCTACGAGCAGTACTTC. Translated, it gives CASSTTTGSTYEQYF.

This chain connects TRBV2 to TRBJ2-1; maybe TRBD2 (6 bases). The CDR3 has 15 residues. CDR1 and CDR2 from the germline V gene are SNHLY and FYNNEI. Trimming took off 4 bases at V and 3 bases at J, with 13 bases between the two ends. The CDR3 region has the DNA TGTGCCAGCAGTGCCGGGACTCCTCACTACAATGAGCAGTTCTTC. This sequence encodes CASSAGTPHYNEQFF.

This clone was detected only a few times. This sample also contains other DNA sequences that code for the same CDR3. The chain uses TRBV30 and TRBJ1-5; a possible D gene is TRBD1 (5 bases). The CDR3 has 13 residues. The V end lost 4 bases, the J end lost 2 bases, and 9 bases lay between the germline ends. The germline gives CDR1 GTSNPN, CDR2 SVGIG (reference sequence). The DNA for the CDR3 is TGTGCCTGGACAACGGGGGGCAATCAGCCCCAGCATTTT. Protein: CAWTTGGNQPQHF.